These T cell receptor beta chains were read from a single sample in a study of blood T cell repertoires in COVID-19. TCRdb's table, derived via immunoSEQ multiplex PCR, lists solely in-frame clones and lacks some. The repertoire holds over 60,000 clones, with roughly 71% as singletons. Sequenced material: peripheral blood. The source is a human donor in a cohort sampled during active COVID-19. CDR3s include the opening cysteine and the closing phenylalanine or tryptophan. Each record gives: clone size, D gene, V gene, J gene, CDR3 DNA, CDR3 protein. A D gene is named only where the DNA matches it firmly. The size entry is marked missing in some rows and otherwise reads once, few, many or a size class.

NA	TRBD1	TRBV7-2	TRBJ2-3	TGTGCCAGCAGCCGGACAGGGCCAGATACGCAGTATTTT	CASSRTGPDTQYF
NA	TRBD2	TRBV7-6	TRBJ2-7	TGTGCCAGCAGCTTAGTTTCTAGCGGGGATTCCTACGAGCAGTACTTC	CASSLVSSGDSYEQYF
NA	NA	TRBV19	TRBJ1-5	TGTGCCAGTAGTACCGGGAATCAGCCCCAGCATTTT	CASSTGNQPQHF
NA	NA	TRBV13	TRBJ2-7	TGTGCCAGCAGCTTAGGTACCCCTAGTATCGACGAGCAGTACTTC	CASSLGTPSIDEQYF
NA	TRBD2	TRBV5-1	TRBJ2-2	TGCGCCAGCAGCTTGGACGGACTAGCGGCGAACACCGGGGAGCTGTTTTTT	CASSLDGLAANTGELFF
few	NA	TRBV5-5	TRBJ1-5	TGTGCCAGCAGCTACGCCGGGTCCTTCAATCAGCCCCAGCATTTT	CASSYAGSFNQPQHF
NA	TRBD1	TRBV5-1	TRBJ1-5	TGCGCCAGCAGCTTGGGGGCAGGGGGAAGCAATCAGCCCCAGCATTTT	CASSLGAGGSNQPQHF
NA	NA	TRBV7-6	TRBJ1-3	TGTGCCAGCAGCTTAGGGACATTCAGTAGCTCTGGAAACACCATATATTTT	CASSLGTFSSSGNTIYF
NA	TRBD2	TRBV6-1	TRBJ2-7	TGTGCCAGCAGTGGGGGGACTAGCGGGGCCTCCCACGAGCAGTACTTC	CASSGGTSGASHEQYF
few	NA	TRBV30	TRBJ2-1	TGTGCCTGTCAACAGGGTTTTGAGCAGTTCTTC	CACQQGFEQFF
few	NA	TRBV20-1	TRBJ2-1	TGCAGTGCTAACCCCTACGGGGAGCAGTTCTTC	CSANPYGEQFF
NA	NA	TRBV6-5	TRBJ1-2	TGTGCCAGCAGTTACCAGGTCACAGCTAACTATGGCTACACCTTC	CASSYQVTANYGYTF
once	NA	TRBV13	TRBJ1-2	TGTGCCAGCAGCTTGGTGGGGGGAGGGATCTATGGCTACACCTTC	CASSLVGGGIYGYTF
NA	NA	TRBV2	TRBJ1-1	TGTGCCAGTCGACCCAGGACAATGAACACTGAAGCTTTCTTT	CASRPRTMNTEAFF
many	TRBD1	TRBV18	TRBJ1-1	TGTGCCAGCTCACCACTTCCGGGACAGGAGGTTCCCACTGAAGCTTTCTTT	CASSPLPGQEVPTEAFF
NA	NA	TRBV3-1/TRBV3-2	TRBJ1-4	TGTGCCAGCAGCCAGCCCCCCGGAAACTCGGGTGAAAAACTGTTTTTT	CASSQPPGNSGEKLFF
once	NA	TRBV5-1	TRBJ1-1	TGCGCCAGCAGCTTGAGGGGGTCAAACGGGGACACTGAAGCTTTCTTT	CASSLRGSNGDTEAFF
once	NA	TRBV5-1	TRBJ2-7	TGCGCCAGCAGCTTCGAAAGGGGCTCCTACGAGCAGTACTTC	CASSFERGSYEQYF
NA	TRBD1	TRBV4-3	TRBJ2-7	TGCGCCAGCAGCCAAGGATACGGACAGGGGGATTACGAGCAGTACTTC	CASSQGYGQGDYEQYF
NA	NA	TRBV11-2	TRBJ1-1	TGTGCCAGCAGCTCCGCAGGCGTTGAAGCTTTCTTT	CASSSAGVEAFF
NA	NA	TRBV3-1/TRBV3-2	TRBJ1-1	TGTGCCAGCAGCCTGGGGGCAGGGCGGAACACTGAAGCTTTCTTT	CASSLGAGRNTEAFF
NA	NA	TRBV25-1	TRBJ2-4	TGTGCCAGCAGTGAATTGGAGGGGGCCGCAAACATTCAGTACTTC	CASSELEGAANIQYF
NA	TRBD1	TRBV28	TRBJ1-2	TGTGCCAGCAGGGACAGGGATTCCTATGGCTACACCTTC	CASRDRDSYGYTF
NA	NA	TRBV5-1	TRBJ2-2	TGCGCCAGCAGCTTCACAGGGTTGAACGGGGAGCTGTTTTTT	CASSFTGLNGELFF